A selection of T cell receptor beta chains follows, all from one sample in a study of OX40 agonist ivuxolimab in advanced cancers. TCRdb's copy holds only in-frame clones and misses some; the assay was immunoSEQ multiplex PCR. The table includes approximately 70,000 clones, approximately 94% detected once. The specimen comprised CD4+ or CD8+ T cells sorted from blood, sampled in a trial of the OX40 agonist ivuxolimab. Receptors were obtained from an adult with an advanced solid tumor such as melanoma, head and neck, liver or kidney cancer. CDR3s include the opening cysteine and the closing phenylalanine or tryptophan. D genes are given only for firm matches. Not all rows give a size; the values are once, few, many and, for expanded clones, a class.

CASSPTTGSQETQYF	TGTGCCAGCTCACCGACTACAGGGTCCCAAGAGACCCAGTACTTC	TRBJ2-5	TRBV18	once	-
CASSPSKRTSGLYNEQFF	TGTGCCAGCAGCCCATCGAAAAGGACTAGCGGTCTCTACAATGAGCAGTTCTTC	TRBJ2-1	TRBV4-2	-	TRBD2
CASSSFGEQYF	TGTGCCAGCAGCTCCTTTGGGGAGCAGTACTTC	TRBJ2-7	TRBV5-6	-	-
CASSLGVGFEAFF	TGCGCCAGCAGCTTGGGGGTAGGGTTTGAAGCTTTCTTT	TRBJ1-1	TRBV5-1	-	-
CASSKGNSGANVLTF	TGTGCCAGCAGCAAAGGGAACTCTGGGGCCAACGTCCTGACTTTC	TRBJ2-6	TRBV7-3	-	-
CASSLVGHREPQHF	TGTGCCAGCAGCTTAGTAGGACACAGGGAGCCCCAGCATTTT	TRBJ1-5	TRBV7-2	few	-
CASSYPQAFF	TGTGCCAGCAGTTACCCTCAAGCTTTCTTT	TRBJ1-1	TRBV6-1	-	-
CASSPPAANTGELFF	TGTGCCAGCAGCCCCCCGGCGGCGAACACCGGGGAGCTGTTTTTT	TRBJ2-2	TRBV28	-	-
CASSGQGGLNTEAFF	TGTGCCAGTAGCGGACAGGGGGGTCTTAACACTGAAGCTTTCTTT	TRBJ1-1	TRBV19	-	TRBD1
CASSLGQPSLYGYTF	TGTGCCAGCAGCTTAGGTCAACCTTCCCTCTATGGCTACACCTTC	TRBJ1-2	TRBV7-9	-	-
CASSLIGYNEQFF	TGTGCCAGCAGCCTAATAGGGTACAATGAGCAGTTCTTC	TRBJ2-1	TRBV7-6	-	-
CASSLMGRVPQPQHF	TGTGCCAGCAGCTTAATGGGCAGGGTTCCTCAGCCCCAGCATTTT	TRBJ1-5	TRBV7-3	-	-
CASRTSGRNYGYTF	TGTGCCAGTAGGACATCGGGCCGCAACTATGGCTACACCTTC	TRBJ1-2	TRBV19	once	-
CASSPQGVPSGNTIYF	TGTGCCAGCAGCCCGCAGGGCGTACCCTCTGGAAACACCATATATTTT	TRBJ1-3	TRBV7-9	-	-
CASSVGTSSYNEQFF	TGTGCCAGCAGCGTCGGGACTAGCTCCTACAATGAGCAGTTCTTC	TRBJ2-1	TRBV9	-	TRBD2
CASSPKGTHQPQHF	TGTGCCAGCAGCCCAAAGGGAACCCATCAGCCCCAGCATTTT	TRBJ1-5	TRBV7-8	-	-
CASSPWPQGGDQPQHF	TGTGCCAGCAGCCCCTGGCCCCAGGGGGGCGATCAGCCCCAGCATTTT	TRBJ1-5	TRBV7-2	once	TRBD1
CASSYGTGAYGYTF	TGTGCCAGCAGTTACGGGACAGGGGCTTATGGCTACACCTTC	TRBJ1-2	TRBV27	-	TRBD1
CAIQQTSGRQDTQYF	TGTGCCATCCAGCAGACTAGCGGGAGACAAGATACGCAGTATTTT	TRBJ2-3	TRBV10-3	-	TRBD2
CASSLGAINEQFF	TGTGCCAGCAGCCTGGGGGCTATCAATGAGCAGTTCTTC	TRBJ2-1	TRBV25-1	-	-
CASSPGLAANTGELFF	TGTGCCAGCAGCCCCGGACTAGCGGCTAACACCGGGGAGCTGTTTTTT	TRBJ2-2	TRBV9	-	TRBD2
CASSFRLANEQFF	TGTGCCAGCAGCTTCCGACTAGCGAATGAGCAGTTCTTC	TRBJ2-1	TRBV7-6	-	TRBD2
CASSPRWGNEQFF	TGTGCCAGCAGCCCACGTTGGGGTAATGAGCAGTTCTTC	TRBJ2-1	TRBV11-3	-	-